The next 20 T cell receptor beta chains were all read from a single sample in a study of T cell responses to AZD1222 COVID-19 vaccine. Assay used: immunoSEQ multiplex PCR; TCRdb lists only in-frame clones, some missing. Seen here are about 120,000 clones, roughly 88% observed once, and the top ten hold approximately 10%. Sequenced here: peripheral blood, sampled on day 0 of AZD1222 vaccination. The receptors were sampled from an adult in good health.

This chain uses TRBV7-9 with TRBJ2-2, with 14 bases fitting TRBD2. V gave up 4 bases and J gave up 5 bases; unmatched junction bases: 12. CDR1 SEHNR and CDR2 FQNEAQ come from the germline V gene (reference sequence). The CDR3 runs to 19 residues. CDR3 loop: CASSSRRTSGGSSTGELFF. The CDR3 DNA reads TGTGCCAGCAGCTCCCGCCGGACTAGCGGGGGGTCGAGTACCGGGGAGCTGTTTTTT.

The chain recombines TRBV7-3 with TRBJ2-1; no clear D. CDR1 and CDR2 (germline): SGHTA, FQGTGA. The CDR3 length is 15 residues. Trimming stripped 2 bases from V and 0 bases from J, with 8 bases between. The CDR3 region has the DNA TGTGCCAGCAGCTTAGAGGACGGCTCCTACAATGAGCAGTTCTTC. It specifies CASSLEDGSYNEQFF.

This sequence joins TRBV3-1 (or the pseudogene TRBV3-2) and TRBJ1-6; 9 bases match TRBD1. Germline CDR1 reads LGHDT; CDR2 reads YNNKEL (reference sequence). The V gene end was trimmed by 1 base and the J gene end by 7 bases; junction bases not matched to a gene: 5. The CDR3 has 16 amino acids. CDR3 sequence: CASSQVATGGNSPLHF. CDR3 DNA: TGTGCCAGCAGCCAAGTGGCCACAGGGGGCAATTCACCCCTCCACTTT.

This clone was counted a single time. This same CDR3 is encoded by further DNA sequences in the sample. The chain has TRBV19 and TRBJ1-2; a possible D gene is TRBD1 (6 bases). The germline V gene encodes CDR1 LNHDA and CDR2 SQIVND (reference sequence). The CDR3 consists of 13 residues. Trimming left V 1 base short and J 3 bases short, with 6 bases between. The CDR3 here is CASSIGQDYGYTF. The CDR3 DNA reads TGTGCCAGTAGTATAGGACAGGACTATGGCTACACCTTC.

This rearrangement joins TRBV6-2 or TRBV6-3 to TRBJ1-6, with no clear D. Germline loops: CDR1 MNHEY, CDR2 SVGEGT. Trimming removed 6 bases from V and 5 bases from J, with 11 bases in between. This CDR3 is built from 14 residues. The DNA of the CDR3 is TGTGCCAGCAGCGACGGACGGGATAATTCACCCCTCCACTTT. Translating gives CASSDGRDNSPLHF.

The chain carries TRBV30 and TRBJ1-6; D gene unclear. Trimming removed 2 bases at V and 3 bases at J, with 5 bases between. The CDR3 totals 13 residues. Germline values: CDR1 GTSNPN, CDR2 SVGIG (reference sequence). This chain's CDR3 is CAWSLVYNSPLHF. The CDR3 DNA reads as TGTGCCTGGAGTTTGGTCTATAATTCACCCCTCCACTTT.

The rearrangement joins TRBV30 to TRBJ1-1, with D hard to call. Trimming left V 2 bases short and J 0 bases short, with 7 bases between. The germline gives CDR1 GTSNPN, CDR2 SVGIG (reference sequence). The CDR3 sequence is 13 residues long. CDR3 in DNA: TGTGCCTGGAGTTACGGGCTGAACACTGAAGCTTTCTTT. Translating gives CAWSYGLNTEAFF.

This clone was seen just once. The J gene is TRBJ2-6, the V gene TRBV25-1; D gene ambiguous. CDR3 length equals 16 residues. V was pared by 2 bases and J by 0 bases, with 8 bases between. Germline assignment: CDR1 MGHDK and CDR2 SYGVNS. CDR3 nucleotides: TGTGCCAGCAGTGAAGACACCGTCTCTGGGGCCAACGTCCTGACTTTC. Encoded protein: CASSEDTVSGANVLTF.

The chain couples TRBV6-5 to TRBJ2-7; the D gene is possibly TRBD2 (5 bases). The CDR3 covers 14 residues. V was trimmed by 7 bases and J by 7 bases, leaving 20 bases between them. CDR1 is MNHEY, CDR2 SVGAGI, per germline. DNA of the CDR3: TGTGCCAGCATCCCCGGCGAGGGCTCTGGTGAGCAGTACTTC. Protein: CASIPGEGSGEQYF.

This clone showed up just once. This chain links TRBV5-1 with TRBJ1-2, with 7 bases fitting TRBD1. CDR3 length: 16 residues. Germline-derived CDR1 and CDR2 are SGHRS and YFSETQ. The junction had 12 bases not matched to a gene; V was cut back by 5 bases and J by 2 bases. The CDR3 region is CASRYEGDRLNYGYTF. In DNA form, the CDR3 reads TGCGCCAGCAGATACGAAGGGGACAGACTGAACTATGGCTACACCTTC.

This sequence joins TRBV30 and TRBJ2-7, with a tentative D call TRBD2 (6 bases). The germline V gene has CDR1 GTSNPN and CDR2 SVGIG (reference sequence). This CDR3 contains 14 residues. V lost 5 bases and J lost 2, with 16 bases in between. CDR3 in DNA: TGTGCCTGGGATATGGGACTTGGGACCTACGAGCAGTACTTC. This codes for CAWDMGLGTYEQYF.

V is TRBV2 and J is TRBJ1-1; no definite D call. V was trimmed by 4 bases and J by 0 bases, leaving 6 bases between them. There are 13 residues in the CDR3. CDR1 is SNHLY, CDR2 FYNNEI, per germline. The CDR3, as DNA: TGTGCCAGCAGTGTCCATCTGAACACTGAAGCTTTCTTT. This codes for CASSVHLNTEAFF.

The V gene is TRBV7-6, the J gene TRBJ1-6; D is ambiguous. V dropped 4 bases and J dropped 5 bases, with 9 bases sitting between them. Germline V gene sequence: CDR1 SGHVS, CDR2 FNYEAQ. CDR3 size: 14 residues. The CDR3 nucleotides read TGTGCCAGCAGCTACGGTACCGATAATTCACCCCTCCACTTT. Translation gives CASSYGTDNSPLHF.

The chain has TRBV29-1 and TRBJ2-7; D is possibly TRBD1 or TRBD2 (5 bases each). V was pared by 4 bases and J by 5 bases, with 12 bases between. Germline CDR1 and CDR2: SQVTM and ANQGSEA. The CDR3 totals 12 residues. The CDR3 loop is CSVVAGSNEQYF. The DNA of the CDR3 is TGCAGCGTTGTGGCAGGGAGTAACGAGCAGTACTTC.

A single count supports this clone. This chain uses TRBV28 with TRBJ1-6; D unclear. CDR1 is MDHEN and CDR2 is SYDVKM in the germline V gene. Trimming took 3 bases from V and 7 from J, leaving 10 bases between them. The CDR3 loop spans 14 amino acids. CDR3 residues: CASSFRPLNSPLHF. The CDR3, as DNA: TGTGCCAGCAGTTTTCGACCGCTCAATTCACCCCTCCACTTT.

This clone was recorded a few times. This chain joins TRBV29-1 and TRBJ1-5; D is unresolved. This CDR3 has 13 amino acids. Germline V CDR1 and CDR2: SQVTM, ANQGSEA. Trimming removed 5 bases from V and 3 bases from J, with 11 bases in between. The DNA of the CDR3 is TGCAGCGTTTTCGGAGGCGACAATCAGCCCCAGCATTTT. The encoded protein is CSVFGGDNQPQHF.

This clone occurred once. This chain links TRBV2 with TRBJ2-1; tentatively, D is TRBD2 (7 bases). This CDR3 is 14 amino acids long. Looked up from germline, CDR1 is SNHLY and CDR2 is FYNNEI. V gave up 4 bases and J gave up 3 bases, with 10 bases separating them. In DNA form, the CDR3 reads TGTGCCAGCAGTGGCGGGGGCAGCTACAATGAGCAGTTCTTC. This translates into CASSGGGSYNEQFF.

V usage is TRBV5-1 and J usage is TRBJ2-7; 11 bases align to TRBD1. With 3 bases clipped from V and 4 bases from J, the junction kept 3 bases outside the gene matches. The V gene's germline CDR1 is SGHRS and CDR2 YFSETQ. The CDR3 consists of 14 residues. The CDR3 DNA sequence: TGCGCCAGCAGCTCCGGACAGGGGGCGTACGAGCAGTACTTC. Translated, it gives CASSSGQGAYEQYF.

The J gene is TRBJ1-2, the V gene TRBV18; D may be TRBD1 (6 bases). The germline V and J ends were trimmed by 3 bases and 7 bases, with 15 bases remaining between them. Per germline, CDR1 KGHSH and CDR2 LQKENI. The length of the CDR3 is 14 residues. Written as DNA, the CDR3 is TGTGCCAGCTCACCCCCACAGGGAATTGGTGGCTACACCTTC. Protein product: CASSPPQGIGGYTF. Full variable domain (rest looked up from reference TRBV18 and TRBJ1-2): NAGVMQNPRHLVRRRGQEARLRCSPMKGHSHVYWYRQLPEEGLKFMVYLQKENIIDESGMPKERFSAEFPKEGPSILRIQQVVRGDSAAYFCASSPPQGIGGYTFGSGTRLTVV.

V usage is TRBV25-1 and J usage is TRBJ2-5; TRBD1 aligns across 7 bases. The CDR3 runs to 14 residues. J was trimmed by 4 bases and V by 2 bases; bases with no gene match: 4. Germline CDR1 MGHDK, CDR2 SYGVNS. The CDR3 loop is CASSEKQGRETQYF. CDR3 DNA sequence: TGTGCCAGCAGTGAAAAACAGGGGAGAGAGACCCAGTACTTC.